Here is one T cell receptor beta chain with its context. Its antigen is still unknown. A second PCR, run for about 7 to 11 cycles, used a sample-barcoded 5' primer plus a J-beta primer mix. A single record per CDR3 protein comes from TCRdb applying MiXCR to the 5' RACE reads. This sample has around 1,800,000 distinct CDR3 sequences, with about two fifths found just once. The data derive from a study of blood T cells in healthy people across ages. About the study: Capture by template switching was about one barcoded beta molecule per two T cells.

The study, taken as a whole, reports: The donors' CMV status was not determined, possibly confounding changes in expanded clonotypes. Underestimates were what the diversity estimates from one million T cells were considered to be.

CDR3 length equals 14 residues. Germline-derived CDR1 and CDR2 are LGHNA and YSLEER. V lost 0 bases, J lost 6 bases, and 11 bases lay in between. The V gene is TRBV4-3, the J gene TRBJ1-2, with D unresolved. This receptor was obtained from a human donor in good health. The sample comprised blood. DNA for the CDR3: TGCGCCAGCAGCCAAGAGTGGGTGTCCGATGGCTACACCTTC. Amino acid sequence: CASSQEWVSDGYTF.